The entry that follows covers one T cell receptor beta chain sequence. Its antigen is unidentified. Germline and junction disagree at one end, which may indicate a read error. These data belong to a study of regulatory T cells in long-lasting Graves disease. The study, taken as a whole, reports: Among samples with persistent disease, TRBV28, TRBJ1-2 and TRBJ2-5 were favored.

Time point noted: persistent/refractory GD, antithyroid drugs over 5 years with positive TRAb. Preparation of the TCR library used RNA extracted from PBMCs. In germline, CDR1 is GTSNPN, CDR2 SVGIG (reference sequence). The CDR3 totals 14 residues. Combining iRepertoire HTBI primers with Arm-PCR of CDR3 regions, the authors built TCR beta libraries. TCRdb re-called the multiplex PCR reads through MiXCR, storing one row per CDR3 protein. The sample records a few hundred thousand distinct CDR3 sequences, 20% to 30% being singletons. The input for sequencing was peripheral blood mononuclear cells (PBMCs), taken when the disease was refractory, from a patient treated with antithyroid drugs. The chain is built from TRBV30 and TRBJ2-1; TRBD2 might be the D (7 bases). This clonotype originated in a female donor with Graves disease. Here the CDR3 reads CACPGGPRGKERFF. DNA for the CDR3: TGTGCCTGCCCGGGGGGCCCCCGCGGGAAGGAGCGGTTCTTC. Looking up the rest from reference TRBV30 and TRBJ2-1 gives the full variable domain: SQTIHQWPATLVQPVGSPLSLECTVEGTSNPNLYWYRQAAGRGLQLLFYSVGIGQISSEVPQNLSASRPQDRQFILSSKKLLLSDSGFYLCACPGGPRGKERFFGPGTRLTVL.